This entry lists 21 T cell receptor beta chains sequenced from one sample in a study of blood T cell repertoires in COVID-19 (dated by TCRdb to the early 2020s). Library creation used the immunoSEQ multiplex PCR assay. TCRdb's version of the immuneACCESS table is confined to in-frame rearrangements and falls short of the full clone set. An unresolved V gene accounts for under half of the shortfall where checked; the remainder is of unknown origin. Here the sample has fewer than 90,000 clones; 85% to 90% occur a single time. Over 6.5% of the sample rests with the top ten. Specimen: peripheral blood. These receptors originate from a woman older than 75 with active COVID-19.

The rearrangement links TRBV30 to TRBJ2-5; 13 bases line up with TRBD2. V shed 3 bases and J 4 bases; nucleotides not matched to a gene: 2. The CDR3 loop spans 14 amino acids. Germline-derived CDR1 and CDR2 are GTSNPN and SVGIG (reference sequence). The CDR3 DNA reads as TGTGCCTGGAGACTAGCGGGAGGGGGAGAGACCCAGTACTTC. This gives the protein CAWRLAGGGETQYF.

The chain carries TRBV6-2 or TRBV6-3 and TRBJ1-5; 9 bases agree with TRBD1. Per the germline V gene, CDR1 is MNHEY and CDR2 is SVGEGT. Losses at the gene ends were 6 bases for V and 1 base for J; bases not matched to a gene: 10. The CDR3 runs to 17 residues. The CDR3 coding sequence is TGTGCCAGCAGCCTCGCGGGACAGGGTAAAAGCAATCAGCCCCAGCATTTT. This sequence encodes CASSLAGQGKSNQPQHF.

The chain recombines TRBV5-1 with TRBJ2-3; 7 positions match TRBD1. This CDR3 has 14 residues. Looked up from germline, CDR1 is SGHRS and CDR2 is YFSETQ. V lost 5 bases and J lost 2; bases outside the gene matches: 5. CDR3 in DNA: TGCGCCAGCAGTTGGGACAGACCCACAGATACGCAGTATTTT. Protein sequence: CASSWDRPTDTQYF.

The genes are TRBV11-2 and TRBJ2-5; tentative D call: TRBD1 (6 bases). In germline, CDR1 is SGHAT, CDR2 FQNNGV. Trimming took off 4 bases at V and 10 bases at J, with 25 bases between the two ends. The length of the CDR3 is 16 residues. CDR3 DNA: TGTGCCAGCAGCTCCCTGGCTCAGGGTGACCAGGGGAGCCAGTACTTC. The encoded protein is CASSSLAQGDQGSQYF.

J is TRBJ2-3 and V is TRBV4-2; 7 nucleotides line up with TRBD2. Germline-derived CDR1 and CDR2 are LGHNA and YNFKEQ. After removal of 1 base from V and 4 bases from J, the junction contained 8 bases not matched to a gene. This CDR3 contains 16 residues. The CDR3 nucleotides are TGTGCCAGCAGCCAAGTATCCAGCGGGATAGCAGATACGCAGTATTTT. This codes for CASSQVSSGIADTQYF.

The genes are TRBV18 and TRBJ2-1; D is unresolved. There are 15 residues in the CDR3. The germline V and J ends were trimmed by 2 bases and 2 bases, with 10 bases remaining between them. Per germline, CDR1 KGHSH and CDR2 LQKENI. CDR3 DNA sequence: TGTGCCAGCTCACCAAGTTTAACACCCTACAATGAGCAGTTCTTC. Residues: CASSPSLTPYNEQFF.

The chain links TRBV28 to TRBJ1-1, with a weak D call TRBD1 (5 bases). This CDR3 is built from 14 residues. Germline V gives CDR1 MDHEN, CDR2 SYDVKM. The germline V and J ends were trimmed by 4 bases and 4 bases, with 13 bases remaining between them. CDR3 sequence (DNA): TGTGCCAGCAGTTCCCAGGGCCGACGCACTGAAGCTTTCTTT. This encodes CASSSQGRRTEAFF.

V is TRBV24-1 and J is TRBJ1-2, with 11 nucleotides matching TRBD1. Germline trimming cut 2 bases from V and 11 bases from J; bases unmatched to any gene: 9. This CDR3 is 15 amino acids long. Germline V gene data show CDR1 as KGHDR and CDR2 as SFDVKD. As DNA, the CDR3 is TGTGCCACCAGTGATTCTGGGGACAGGGGGTTTAAGTACACCTTC. Translation gives CATSDSGDRGFKYTF.

This clone was detected only once. V is TRBV4-3 and J is TRBJ2-7; D possibly corresponds to TRBD2 (5 bases). Germline CDR1 and CDR2: LGHNA and YSLEER. Trimming took off 1 base at V and 6 bases at J, with 7 bases between the two ends. The CDR3 is 12 amino acids. The chain's CDR3 is CASSQVRGEQYF. The CDR3 nucleotides read TGCGCCAGCAGCCAAGTCCGGGGCGAGCAGTACTTC.

This clone is a singleton in its sample. V usage is TRBV7-8 and J usage is TRBJ2-3; 7 bases agree with TRBD1. This CDR3 region has 15 residues. In germline, CDR1 is SGHVS, CDR2 FQNEAQ. V was pared by 5 bases and J by 4 bases, with 9 bases of the junction left unmatched. The CDR3, as DNA: TGTGCCAGCAGCAGGAGTCGACAGGGCTCAGATACGCAGTATTTT. It is translated as CASSRSRQGSDTQYF.

The genes are TRBV28 and TRBJ1-2; 9 nucleotides agree with TRBD1. CDR1 MDHEN and CDR2 SYDVKM come from the germline V gene. The CDR3 is 16 residues long. The junction had 11 bases not matched to a gene; V was cut back by 5 bases and J by 4 bases. The CDR3 loop reads CASSVLRQGGIYGYTF. The DNA of the CDR3 is TGTGCCAGCAGTGTATTACGACAGGGGGGAATCTATGGCTACACCTTC.

The J gene is TRBJ1-6, the V gene TRBV28; D possibly corresponds to TRBD1 (6 bases). With 3 bases removed from V and 4 bases from J, the gap between germline ends came to 16 bases. The CDR3 is made up of 17 amino acids. Germline lookup yields CDR1 MDHEN and CDR2 SYDVKM. CDR3 region: CASSFLQGGPYNSPLHF. In DNA form, the CDR3 reads TGTGCCAGCAGTTTTTTACAGGGTGGACCGTATAATTCACCCCTCCACTTT.

This chain links TRBV7-3 with TRBJ2-1; 9 bases agree with TRBD2. Trimming removed 2 bases from V and 4 bases from J; junction bases left unmatched: 3. Germline lookup yields CDR1 SGHTA and CDR2 FQGTGA. CDR3 length equals 15 residues. CDR3 DNA sequence: TGTGCCAGCAGCTTAGAACTAGCGGGTTACAATGAGCAGTTCTTC. This gives the protein CASSLELAGYNEQFF.

A word on this clone: The junction does not match germline at one end; this may be a read error. The same CDR3 is also encoded by other DNA sequences in this sample. The chain joins TRBV12-3 or TRBV12-4 to TRBJ2-7; 11 nucleotides line up with TRBD2. This CDR3 comprises 13 residues. CDR3 sequence reads: CASSLAGGYEQYF. The CDR3 coding sequence is TGTGCCAGCAGTCTAGCGGGAGGCTACGAGCAGTACTTC.

The rearrangement joins TRBV27 to TRBJ1-3, with TRBD1 matching 11 bases. V dropped 4 bases and J dropped 1; count of bases not matched to a gene: 6. CDR1 MNHEY and CDR2 SMNVEV come from the germline V gene (reference sequence). The CDR3 sequence is 17 residues long. CDR3 nucleotides: TGTGCCAGCAGTTCTTACGGACAGGGGGCTTCTGGAAACACCATATATTTT. Translated: CASSSYGQGASGNTIYF.

V and J are TRBV6-5 and TRBJ1-3; tentatively, D is TRBD1 (5 bases). Per the germline V gene, CDR1 is MNHEY and CDR2 is SVGAGI. Trimming removed 0 bases from V and 2 bases from J, with 11 bases in between. This CDR3 has 16 residues. The CDR3 loop is CASSYSVGRPGNTIYF. For the CDR3, the DNA is TGTGCCAGCAGTTACTCGGTGGGGCGACCTGGAAACACCATATATTTT.

The chain uses TRBV6-2 or TRBV6-3 and TRBJ2-1, with 11 bases matching TRBD2. With V trimmed by 7 bases and J by 9 bases, 8 bases remained unmatched. Germline CDR1 MNHEY, CDR2 SVGEGT. The CDR3 sequence is 14 residues long. As DNA, the CDR3 is TGTGCCAGCACCCCTAGCGGGAGGTCCCCTGAGCAGTTCTTC. Protein product: CASTPSGRSPEQFF.

The rearrangement joins TRBV11-3 to TRBJ2-1; D is perhaps TRBD2 (6 bases). The CDR3 spans 17 residues. Looked up from germline, CDR1 is SGHNT and CDR2 is YENEEA. The V gene lost 0 bases and the J gene lost 2 bases, with 14 bases spanning the gap. The CDR3 region is CASSLDRGLATYNEQFF. CDR3 coding DNA: TGTGCCAGCAGCTTAGATCGGGGGTTAGCCACCTACAATGAGCAGTTCTTC.

This chain connects TRBV7-2 to TRBJ2-1; D gene ambiguous. V dropped 5 bases and J dropped 0 bases, with 14 bases sitting between them. Germline loops: CDR1 SGHTA, CDR2 FQGNSA. The CDR3 runs 16 residues. In DNA, the CDR3 is TGTGCCAGCAGCCTAAACCCCCGAAGCTCCTACAATGAGCAGTTCTTC. Translation gives CASSLNPRSSYNEQFF.

The count of this clone is one. This CDR3 is CASSLVQGASETQYF. In DNA, the CDR3 is TGTGCCAGCAGCTTAGTGCAGGGGGCTTCAGAGACCCAGTACTTC. V gene TRBV7-6 combines with J gene TRBJ2-5; 8 bases are shared with TRBD1. The trim removed 1 base at V and 4 bases at J, leaving 5 bases unmatched. CDR3 length: 15 amino acids. Germline V lookup: CDR1 SGHVS, CDR2 FNYEAQ.

This rearrangement joins TRBV28 to TRBJ2-5, with TRBD1 as a possible D gene (6 bases). This CDR3 spans 13 amino acids. CDR1 and CDR2 (germline): MDHEN, SYDVKM. V lost 8 bases, J lost 1 base, and 11 bases lay in between. The CDR3 DNA follows: TGTGCCAGCTCCCGGACAGTCCAAGAGACCCAGTACTTC. It encodes CASSRTVQETQYF.